The clone carrying this TCR beta chain has just a few counts. The sample comes from a study of patients and donors after allogeneic stem cell transplantation. The junction had 9 bases not matched to a gene; V was cut back by 1 base and J by 7 bases. This CDR3 is 15 amino acids long. CDR1 and CDR2 (germline): LGHNA, YSLEER. From the RT-PCR reads, TCRdb called clonotypes with MiXCR, one entry per CDR3 protein. The sample records about a million distinct CDR3 sequences, 15% to 20% being singletons. This chain uses TRBV4-3 with TRBJ2-7; 8 nucleotides line up with TRBD1. This TCR was sampled from a human donor who was either an allogeneic HSCT recipient or a stem cell or donor lymphocyte infusion donor (not recorded which). It is not recorded whose cells these are; they may come from a transplant donor. Sequencing input: blood, either unsorted or a sorted T cell fraction (not recorded which). CDR3 nucleotides: TGCGCCAGCAGCCAAGGGGTCAGGGGGCTGGAAGAGCAGTACTTC. Translation: CASSQGVRGLEEQYF.